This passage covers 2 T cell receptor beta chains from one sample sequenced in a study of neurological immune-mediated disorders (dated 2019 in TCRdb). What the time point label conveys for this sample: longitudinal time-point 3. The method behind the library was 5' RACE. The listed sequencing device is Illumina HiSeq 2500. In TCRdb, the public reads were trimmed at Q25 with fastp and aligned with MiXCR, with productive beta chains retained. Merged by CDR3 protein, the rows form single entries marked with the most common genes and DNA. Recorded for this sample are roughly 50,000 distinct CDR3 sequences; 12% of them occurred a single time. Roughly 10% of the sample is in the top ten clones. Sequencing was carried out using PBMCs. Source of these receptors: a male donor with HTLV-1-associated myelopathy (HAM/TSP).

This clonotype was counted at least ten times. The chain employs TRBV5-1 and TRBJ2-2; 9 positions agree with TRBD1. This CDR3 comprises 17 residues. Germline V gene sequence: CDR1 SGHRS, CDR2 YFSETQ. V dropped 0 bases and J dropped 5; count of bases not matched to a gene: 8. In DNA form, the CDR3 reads TGCGCCAGCAGCTTGGTGGCCGGGACAGGGTCTACCGGGGAGCTGTTTTTT. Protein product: CASSLVAGTGSTGELFF.

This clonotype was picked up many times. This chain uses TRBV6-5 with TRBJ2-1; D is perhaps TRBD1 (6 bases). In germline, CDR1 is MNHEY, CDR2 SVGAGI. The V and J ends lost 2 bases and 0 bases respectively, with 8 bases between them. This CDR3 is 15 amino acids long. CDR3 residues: CASSYRDISYNEQFF. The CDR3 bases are TGTGCCAGCAGTTACCGGGACATCTCCTACAATGAGCAGTTCTTC.